The clone carrying this T cell receptor beta chain was recorded many times. TCRdb re-called the 5' RACE reads through MiXCR, storing one row per CDR3 protein. The data show some 34,000 distinct CDR3 sequences, approximately 1.4% seen once. V was shortened by 3 bases and J by 10 bases, with 16 bases between the two germline ends. Germline loops: CDR1 LGHNA, CDR2 YSLEER. This CDR3 region has 13 residues. The source of the sample is a study of neurological immune-mediated disorders. The origin of this receptor is a woman in her thirties with multiple sclerosis. Sequenced sample: PBMCs. This chain joins TRBV4-3 and TRBJ2-7; D tentatively reads TRBD1 or TRBD2 (6 bases each). CDR3 residues: CASSQKGGGRQYF. In nucleotides, the CDR3 is TGCGCCAGCAGCCAGAAGGGGGGTGGGAGACAGTACTTC.